Presented here are 8 T cell receptor beta chains from one specimen sequenced in a study of beta chain features in type 1 diabetes. Reverse transcribing all isolated RNA meant expressed TCRB transcripts were sequenced. Method: immunoSEQ multiplex PCR; TCRdb's copy keeps in-frame clones and lacks some. The data show approximately 150,000 clones, around 9.3% seen once. Sequencing was performed on naive CD4+ T cells from blood. The receptors here all came from a man in his late teens or twenties in good health.

The rearrangement uses TRBV7-9 and TRBJ1-1; 9 bases map to TRBD1. V gave up 2 bases and J gave up 2 bases; unmatched junction bases: 3. The germline V gene has CDR1 SEHNR and CDR2 FQNEAQ (reference sequence). The CDR3 is 15 amino acids. The CDR3 region is CASSLRQGGNTEAFF. The CDR3 DNA follows: TGTGCCAGCAGCTTAAGACAGGGGGGAAACACTGAAGCTTTCTTT.

The CDR3 here is CASSQGTGAPLYEQYF. Here the CDR3 DNA reads TGCGCCAGCAGCCAAGGCACAGGGGCCCCATTGTACGAGCAGTACTTC. The chain combines TRBV4-3 with TRBJ2-7; 7 nucleotides align to TRBD1. With V trimmed by 1 base and J by 4 bases, 10 bases remained unmatched. From germline, CDR1 is LGHNA and CDR2 YSLEER. CDR3 size: 16 residues.

Only a few counts were recorded for this clone. The chain is built from TRBV5-4 and TRBJ2-3; 12 nucleotides line up with TRBD2. The V gene's germline CDR1 is SGHNT and CDR2 YYREEE (reference sequence). The CDR3 loop spans 14 amino acids. V dropped 3 bases and J dropped 4; count of bases not matched to a gene: 0. The CDR3, as DNA: TGTGCCAGCAGCTCTAGCGGGGGGGCAGATACGCAGTATTTT. This encodes CASSSSGGADTQYF. Variable domain in full (rest from reference TRBV5-4 and TRBJ2-3): ETGVTQSPTHLIKTRGQQVTLRCSSQSGHNTVSWYQQALGQGPQFIFQYYREEENGRGNFPPRFSGLQFPNYSSELNVNALELDDSALYLCASSSSGGADTQYFGPGTRLTVL.

This clone has more than one count but fewer than ten. Written as DNA, the CDR3 is TGCGCCAGCAGCCAAGACCTGGGGGGGGCTGTTGGCAACACCATATATTTT. It is translated as CASSQDLGGAVGNTIYF. The rearrangement links TRBV4-3 to TRBJ1-3, with D possibly being TRBD1 (6 bases). The CDR3 runs 17 residues. The germline CDR1 and CDR2 sequences are LGHNA and YSLEER. The V gene lost 0 bases and the J gene lost 7 bases, with 19 bases spanning the gap.

This clone showed up just a few times. CDR3 sequence reads: CASSVAGTSIEQFF. CDR3 in DNA: TGTGCCAGCAGCGTCGCCGGGACTAGCATTGAGCAGTTCTTC. The genes are TRBV9 and TRBJ2-1; 9 nucleotides match TRBD2. The CDR3 totals 14 residues. Per the germline V gene, CDR1 is SGDLS and CDR2 is YYNGEE. The V gene end was trimmed by 2 bases and the J gene end by 9 bases; junction bases not matched to a gene: 6.

CDR3 amino acids: CASSDPGTGAKNIQYF. CDR3 bases: TGTGCCAGCTCAGATCCCGGGACAGGGGCCAAAAACATTCAGTACTTC. This sequence joins TRBV18 and TRBJ2-4; 9 nucleotides align to TRBD1. This CDR3 comprises 16 residues. The germline V gene encodes CDR1 KGHSH and CDR2 LQKENI. The V and J ends lost 5 bases and 1 base, in that order; junction bases with no gene match: 6.

The sample holds a few counts of this clone. V usage is TRBV4-3 and J usage is TRBJ2-3, with 8 positions matching TRBD1. There are 18 residues in the CDR3. From germline, CDR1 is LGHNA and CDR2 YSLEER. Losses at the gene ends were 1 base for V and 6 bases for J; bases not matched to a gene: 15. CDR3 sequence: CASSQAARTGGTGDTQYF. CDR3 coding DNA: TGCGCCAGCAGCCAAGCGGCCCGTACAGGGGGGACAGGTGATACGCAGTATTTT.

In its sample, this clone was seen many times. J is TRBJ2-7 and V is TRBV30; 7 bases match TRBD1. CDR3 length: 14 residues. The germline V gene encodes CDR1 GTSNPN and CDR2 SVGIG (reference sequence). The V and J ends lost 4 bases and 0 bases, in that order; junction bases with no gene match: 6. The CDR3 loop reads CAWTGGSASYEQYF. CDR3 coding DNA: TGTGCCTGGACAGGGGGATCAGCCTCCTACGAGCAGTACTTC.